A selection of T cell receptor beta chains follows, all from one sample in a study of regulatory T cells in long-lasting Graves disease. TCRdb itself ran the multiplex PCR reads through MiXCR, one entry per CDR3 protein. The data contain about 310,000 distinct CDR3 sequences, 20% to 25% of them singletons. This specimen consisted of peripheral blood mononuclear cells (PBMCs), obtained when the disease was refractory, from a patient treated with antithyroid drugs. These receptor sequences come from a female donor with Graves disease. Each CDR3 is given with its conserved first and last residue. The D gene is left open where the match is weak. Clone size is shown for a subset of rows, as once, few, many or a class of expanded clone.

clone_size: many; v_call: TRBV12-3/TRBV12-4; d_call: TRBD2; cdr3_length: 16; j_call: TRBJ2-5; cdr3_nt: TGTGCCAGCAGCCCCCGACTAGCGGGTCAACAAGAGACCCAGTACTTC; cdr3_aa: CASSPRLAGQQETQYF
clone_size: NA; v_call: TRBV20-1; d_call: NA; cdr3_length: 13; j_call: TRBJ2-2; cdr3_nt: TGCAGTGCTCCCTTAGGGGGCACCGGGGAGCTGTTTTTT; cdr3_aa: CSAPLGGTGELFF
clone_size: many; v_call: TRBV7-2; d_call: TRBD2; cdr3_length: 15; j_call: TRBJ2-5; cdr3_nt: TGTGCCAGCAGCACCCACGGGACTAGCGGAGAGACCCAGTACTTC; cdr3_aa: CASSTHGTSGETQYF
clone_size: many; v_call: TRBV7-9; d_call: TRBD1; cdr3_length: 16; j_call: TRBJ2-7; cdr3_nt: TGTGCCAGCAGCACCGATGGGGGGACAGGGGCCTACGAGCAGTACTTC; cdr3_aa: CASSTDGGTGAYEQYF
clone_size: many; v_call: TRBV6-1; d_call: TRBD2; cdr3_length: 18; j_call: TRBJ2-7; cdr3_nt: TGTGCCAGCAGTACAAAGGGACTAGCGGGAATGTTGGACTACGAGCAGTACTTC; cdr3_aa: CASSTKGLAGMLDYEQYF
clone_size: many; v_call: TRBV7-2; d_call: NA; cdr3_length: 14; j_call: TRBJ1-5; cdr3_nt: TGTGCCAGCAGCTTCTCGGGGGGCGGTCAGCCCCAGCATTTT; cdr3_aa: CASSFSGGGQPQHF
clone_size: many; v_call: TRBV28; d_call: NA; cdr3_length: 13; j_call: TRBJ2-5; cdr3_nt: TGTGCCAGCAGTTTCCATGCACAAGAGACCCAGTACTTC; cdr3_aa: CASSFHAQETQYF
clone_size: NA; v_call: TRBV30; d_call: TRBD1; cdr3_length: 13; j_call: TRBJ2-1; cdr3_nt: TGTGCCTGGAGTGTTGGACAGGGAAATGAGCAGTTCTTC; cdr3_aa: CAWSVGQGNEQFF
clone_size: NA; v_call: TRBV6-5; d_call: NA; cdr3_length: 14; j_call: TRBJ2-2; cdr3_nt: TGTGCCAGCAGTTATATGGCGGATTCTTGGGAGCTGTTTTTT; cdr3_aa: CASSYMADSWELFF
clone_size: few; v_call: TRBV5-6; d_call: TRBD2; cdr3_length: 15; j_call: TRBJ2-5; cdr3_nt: TGTGCCAGCAGCTTACGGACTAGCCGTTGGGAGACCCAGTACTTC; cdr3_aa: CASSLRTSRWETQYF
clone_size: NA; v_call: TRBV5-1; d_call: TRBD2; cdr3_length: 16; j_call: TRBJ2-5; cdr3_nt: TGCGCCAGCAGCTTGGAACTAGCGGGAGACGTAGAGACCCAGTACTTC; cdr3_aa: CASSLELAGDVETQYF
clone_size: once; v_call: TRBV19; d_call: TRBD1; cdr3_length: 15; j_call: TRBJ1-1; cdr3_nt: TGTGCCAGTAGTATGGGACCAGGGGGAAACACTGAAGCTTTCTTT; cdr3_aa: CASSMGPGGNTEAFF
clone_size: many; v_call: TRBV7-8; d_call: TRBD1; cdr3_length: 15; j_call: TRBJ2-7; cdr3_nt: TGTGCCAGCAGCTTAGGAGGGACAGGGTGGTACGAGCAGTACTTC; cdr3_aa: CASSLGGTGWYEQYF
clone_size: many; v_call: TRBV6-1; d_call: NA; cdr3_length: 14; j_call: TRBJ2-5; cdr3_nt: TGTGCCAACAGTGCGGGGGCACCTCCGGAGACCCAGTACTTC; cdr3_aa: CANSAGAPPETQYF
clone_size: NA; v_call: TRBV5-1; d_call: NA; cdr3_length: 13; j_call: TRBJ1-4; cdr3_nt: TGCGCCAGCAGCTTCACAGAGAATGAAAAACTGTTTTTT; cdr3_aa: CASSFTENEKLFF
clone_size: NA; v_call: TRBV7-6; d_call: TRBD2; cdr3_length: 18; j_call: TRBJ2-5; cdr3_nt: TGTGCCAGCAGCTTAGAGGTGGGGGGGGACCAGATCCAAGAGACCCAGTACTTC; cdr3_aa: CASSLEVGGDQIQETQYF
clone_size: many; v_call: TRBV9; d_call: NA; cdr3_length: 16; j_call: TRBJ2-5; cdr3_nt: TGTGCCAGCAGCGTCGGGGGCGGGAGTGACGCGGGGACCCAGTACTTC; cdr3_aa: CASSVGGGSDAGTQYF
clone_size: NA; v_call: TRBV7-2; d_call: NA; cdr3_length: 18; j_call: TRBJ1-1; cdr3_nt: TGTGCCAGCAGCTTAATTAGCGTCTACCAAGGTAGCGACACTGAAGCTTTCTTT; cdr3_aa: CASSLISVYQGSDTEAFF
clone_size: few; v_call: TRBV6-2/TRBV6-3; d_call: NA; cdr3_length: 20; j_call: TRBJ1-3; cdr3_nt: TGTGCCAGCAGTTACCTTTCCCCCGACCCCCCCCAGGGGCCTGGAAACACCATATATTTT; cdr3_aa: CASSYLSPDPPQGPGNTIYF
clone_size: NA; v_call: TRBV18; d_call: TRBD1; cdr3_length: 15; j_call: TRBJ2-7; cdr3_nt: TGTGCCAGCTCGGGCAACAGGGGGCGTCCCATTGAGCAGTACTTC; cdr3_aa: CASSGNRGRPIEQYF
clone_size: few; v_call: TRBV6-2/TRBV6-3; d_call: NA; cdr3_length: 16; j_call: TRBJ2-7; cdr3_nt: TGTGCCAGCAACGCGCCCCGACTAGATTCTCCCTACGAGCAGTACTTC; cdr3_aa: CASNAPRLDSPYEQYF
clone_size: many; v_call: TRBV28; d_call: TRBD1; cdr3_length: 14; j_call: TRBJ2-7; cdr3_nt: TGTGCCAGCAGTTCAACAGGGGCCGCCTACGAGCAGTACTTC; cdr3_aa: CASSSTGAAYEQYF
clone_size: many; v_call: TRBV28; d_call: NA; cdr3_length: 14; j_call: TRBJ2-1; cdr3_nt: TGTGCCAGCAGGGGAGTCGCGAACTACAATGAGCAGTTCTTC; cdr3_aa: CASRGVANYNEQFF
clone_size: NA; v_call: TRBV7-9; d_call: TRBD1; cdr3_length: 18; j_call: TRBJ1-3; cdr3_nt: TGTGCCACGATAGAAGCGGTGGGACAGGCCCTCTCTGGAAACACCATATATTTT; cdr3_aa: CATIEAVGQALSGNTIYF
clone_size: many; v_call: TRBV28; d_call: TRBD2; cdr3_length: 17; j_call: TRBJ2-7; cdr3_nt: TGTGCCAGCAGTTTGGGTCGACTAGCGGGAGGACCCTACGAGCAGTACTTC; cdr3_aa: CASSLGRLAGGPYEQYF
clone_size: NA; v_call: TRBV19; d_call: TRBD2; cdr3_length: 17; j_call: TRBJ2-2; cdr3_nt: TGTGCCAGTAGTACCCTGGGACTAGCGGGAGGTCCCGGGGAGCTGTTTTTT; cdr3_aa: CASSTLGLAGGPGELFF